Listed below are T cell receptor beta chains from one sample, sequenced in a study of regulatory T cells in long-lasting Graves disease. TCRdb re-called the multiplex PCR reads through MiXCR, storing one row per CDR3 protein. The table records approximately 230,000 distinct CDR3 sequences, around 19% of them present only once. Sequences were derived from peripheral blood mononuclear cells (PBMCs), sampled at new diagnosis, from a patient treated with antithyroid drugs. These receptors were collected from a female donor with Graves disease. Each CDR3 is given without its conserved first and last residue. Each record gives: CDR3 protein, J gene, CDR3 length, V gene.

CDR3 protein: ASSLAGYEQY
J gene: TRBJ2-7
CDR3 length: 10
V gene: TRBV12-3/TRBV12-4

CDR3 protein: ASSRTGGRYYGYT
J gene: TRBJ1-2
CDR3 length: 13
V gene: TRBV4-2

CDR3 protein: ASSTTPTPYNEQF
J gene: TRBJ2-1
CDR3 length: 13
V gene: TRBV28

CDR3 protein: ATSRDLSSGELF
J gene: TRBJ2-2
CDR3 length: 12
V gene: TRBV15

CDR3 protein: ASSPGLAGNNEQF
J gene: TRBJ2-1
CDR3 length: 13
V gene: TRBV11-2

CDR3 protein: ASRGQGSPYEQH
J gene: TRBJ2-7
CDR3 length: 12
V gene: TRBV3-1

CDR3 protein: ASSEYEVTDTQY
J gene: TRBJ2-3
CDR3 length: 12
V gene: TRBV25-1

CDR3 protein: ASSLEGGQLNYGYT
J gene: TRBJ1-2
CDR3 length: 14
V gene: TRBV5-1

CDR3 protein: ASSVLGAWNEQF
J gene: TRBJ2-1
CDR3 length: 12
V gene: TRBV9

CDR3 protein: ASSVVQNYGYT
J gene: TRBJ1-2
CDR3 length: 11
V gene: TRBV9

CDR3 protein: ASRPPGGGELF
J gene: TRBJ2-2
CDR3 length: 11
V gene: TRBV12-3/TRBV12-4

CDR3 protein: ASSLAVSSKQF
J gene: TRBJ2-1
CDR3 length: 11
V gene: TRBV11-2

CDR3 protein: ASSRGEETQY
J gene: TRBJ2-5
CDR3 length: 10
V gene: TRBV10-2

CDR3 protein: ASSEGTRGNTIY
J gene: TRBJ1-3
CDR3 length: 12
V gene: TRBV2

CDR3 protein: ASSKGQGYNEQF
J gene: TRBJ2-1
CDR3 length: 12
V gene: TRBV7-2

CDR3 protein: ASSGLAGRGNIQY
J gene: TRBJ2-4
CDR3 length: 13
V gene: TRBV9

CDR3 protein: SVGVQGNTGELF
J gene: TRBJ2-2
CDR3 length: 12
V gene: TRBV29-1

CDR3 protein: ASIGNTEAF
J gene: TRBJ1-1
CDR3 length: 9
V gene: TRBV6-1

CDR3 protein: ASSLDLTSGIHEQY
J gene: TRBJ2-7
CDR3 length: 14
V gene: TRBV11-3

CDR3 protein: ASSPLDTALGYGYT
J gene: TRBJ1-2
CDR3 length: 14
V gene: TRBV12-3/TRBV12-4

CDR3 protein: SASHGPMGSRYNEQF
J gene: TRBJ2-1
CDR3 length: 15
V gene: TRBV20-1

CDR3 protein: AWRMRRDGYT
J gene: TRBJ1-2
CDR3 length: 10
V gene: TRBV30

CDR3 protein: SARDPRESDTQY
J gene: TRBJ2-3
CDR3 length: 12
V gene: TRBV20-1

CDR3 protein: ASSPRAGQGNTEAF
J gene: TRBJ1-1
CDR3 length: 14
V gene: TRBV19

CDR3 protein: ASSSDTGELF
J gene: TRBJ2-2
CDR3 length: 10
V gene: TRBV6-5

CDR3 protein: ASSWGTGLAYNEQF
J gene: TRBJ2-1
CDR3 length: 14
V gene: TRBV14

CDR3 protein: ASRGALGLAGDSNTQY
J gene: TRBJ2-3
CDR3 length: 16
V gene: TRBV28

CDR3 protein: ASSQAPGGNTEAF
J gene: TRBJ1-1
CDR3 length: 13
V gene: TRBV4-2

CDR3 protein: ASSLQGRETQY
J gene: TRBJ2-5
CDR3 length: 11
V gene: TRBV2